These 32 T cell receptor beta chains originate from one sample sequenced in a study of response to subunit inactivated influenza vaccine. Each CDR3 protein gets one entry after TCRdb re-called the RT-PCR reads with MiXCR. The data hold around 790,000 distinct CDR3 sequences, with approximately 21% observed a single time. The source material was PBMCs from blood, sampled around 5 days after vaccination. The receptors derive from a man aged 45-65 years who received an inactivated influenza vaccine.

This clonotype was counted ten times or more. This chain uses TRBV20-1 with TRBJ2-3, with D tentatively TRBD1 (6 bases). The CDR3 is made up of 14 amino acids. V lost 5 bases to trimming and J lost 1 base, with 13 bases between them. CDR1 and CDR2 (germline): DFQATT, SNEGSKA (reference sequence). The CDR3 DNA sequence: TGCAGTGCTCCCCATGGGGGCGGCACAGATACGCAGTATTTT. Translated: CSAPHGGGTDTQYF.

This clonotype occurred a few times. The V call is TRBV9, the J call TRBJ2-3; the match to TRBD2 covers 7 bases. The junction had 4 bases not matched to a gene; V was cut back by 0 bases and J by 0 bases. From germline, CDR1 is SGDLS and CDR2 YYNGEE. The CDR3 has 16 residues. In nucleotides, the CDR3 is TGTGCCAGCAGCGTAGGGGGACTATCTAGCACAGATACGCAGTATTTT. Translated, it gives CASSVGGLSSTDTQYF. Together with reference TRBV9 and TRBJ2-3, the CDR3 gives the full variable domain: DSGVTQTPKHLITATGQRVTLRCSPRSGDLSVYWYQQSLDQGLQFLIQYYNGEERAKGNILERFSAQQFPDLHSELNLSSLELGDSALYFCASSVGGLSSTDTQYFGPGTRLTVL.

In this sample, this clonotype turned up a few times. The gene calls are TRBV6-1 and TRBJ2-1; maybe TRBD2 (6 bases). CDR1 and CDR2 (germline): MNHNS, SASEGT. V was pared by 4 bases and J by 14 bases, with 18 bases between. The CDR3 is made up of 13 amino acids. The CDR3 DNA follows: TGTGCCAGCAGTGGGGGGGAGACTAGTCGGGAGTTCTTC. This sequence encodes CASSGGETSREFF.

The chain carries TRBV12-3 or TRBV12-4 and TRBJ2-5; D not certain. The CDR3 length is 13 residues. The V and J ends lost 8 bases and 7 bases respectively, with 17 bases between them. CDR3 region: CASRDGPRLTQYF. CDR3 DNA: TGTGCCAGCCGCGACGGCCCCCGTCTGACCCAGTACTTC.

V usage is TRBV5-8 and J usage is TRBJ1-5, with 7 bases matching TRBD1. J lost 2 bases, V lost 4 bases, and 9 bases had no gene match. The CDR3 consists of 16 residues. Germline V gene data show CDR1 as SGHTS and CDR2 as YDEGEE. CDR3 DNA: TGTGCCAGCAGCGTGGGACAGCATGTGGGCAATCAGCCCCAGCATTTT. This codes for CASSVGQHVGNQPQHF.

This clonotype was seen more than once but under ten times. The chain employs TRBV4-2 and TRBJ2-7; D might be TRBD1 (5 bases). Germline CDR1 reads LGHNA; CDR2 reads YNFKEQ. Trimming took 0 bases from V and 3 from J, leaving 12 bases between them. The CDR3 runs 15 residues. The CDR3 loop reads CASSQDLSGLYEQYF. CDR3 coding DNA: TGTGCCAGCAGCCAAGATCTATCAGGGCTCTACGAGCAGTACTTC.

This clonotype has ten or more counts. CDR3 loop: CASSLGSQVPEQFF. Here the CDR3 DNA reads TGTGCCAGCAGCTTAGGGTCCCAGGTGCCAGAGCAGTTCTTC. The chain has TRBV11-3 and TRBJ2-1, with D unclear. The CDR3 totals 14 residues. The germline V and J ends were trimmed by 1 base and 10 bases, with 14 bases remaining between them. Germline CDR1 reads SGHNT; CDR2 reads YENEEA.

This clonotype was counted ten times or more. The V and J genes are TRBV12-3 or TRBV12-4 and TRBJ2-1; 9 bases fit TRBD1. V lost 3 bases and J lost 4; bases outside the gene matches: 1. This CDR3 region has 14 residues. CDR3 sequence reads: CASSLGTGYNEQFF. CDR3 DNA: TGTGCCAGCAGTTTGGGGACAGGGTACAATGAGCAGTTCTTC.

The rearrangement links TRBV29-1 to TRBJ2-7; TRBD1 aligns across 10 bases. Germline CDR1 reads SQVTM; CDR2 reads ANQGSEA. The CDR3 length is 18 residues. V shed 7 bases, J shed 3 bases, and the junction held 21 bases outside the gene matches. CDR3 bases: TGCAGCGCCTTCCTATTATCCGGGACAGGGGAGGCCTACTACGAGCAGTACTTC. It encodes CSAFLLSGTGEAYYEQYF.

The rearrangement uses TRBV12-3 or TRBV12-4 and TRBJ1-5; D gene ambiguous. CDR3 length: 14 amino acids. Between the trimmed V and J ends, which lost 7 bases and 6 bases, there was a span of 16 bases. Here the CDR3 reads CASTLEPYSQPQHF. The CDR3 DNA sequence: TGTGCCAGCACCTTGGAACCTTATAGTCAGCCCCAGCATTTT.

This chain links TRBV9 with TRBJ2-7, with TRBD2 as a possible D gene (6 bases). Germline lookup yields CDR1 SGDLS and CDR2 YYNGEE. This CDR3 contains 15 residues. V was trimmed by 0 bases and J by 0 bases, leaving 10 bases between them. This CDR3 reads CASSVGVSGSYEQYF. In DNA form, the CDR3 reads TGTGCCAGCAGCGTAGGTGTTAGCGGCTCCTACGAGCAGTACTTC. Together with reference TRBV9 and TRBJ2-7, the CDR3 gives the full variable domain: DSGVTQTPKHLITATGQRVTLRCSPRSGDLSVYWYQQSLDQGLQFLIQYYNGEERAKGNILERFSAQQFPDLHSELNLSSLELGDSALYFCASSVGVSGSYEQYFGPGTRLTVT.

This chain links TRBV20-1 with TRBJ2-2; 8 bases fit TRBD1. The ends lost 1 base at V and 5 bases at J; junction bases unmatched: 9. CDR1 and CDR2 (germline): DFQATT, SNEGSKA (reference sequence). The CDR3 is made up of 16 amino acids. CDR3 sequence (DNA): TGCAGTGCTAGAGTATTGTTACAGGGGGTAACCGGGGAGCTGTTTTTT. It yields the protein CSARVLLQGVTGELFF.

The chain combines TRBV12-3 or TRBV12-4 with TRBJ1-1; tentative D call: TRBD1 (5 bases). The CDR3 is made up of 13 amino acids. Trimming stripped 6 bases from V and 3 bases from J, with 11 bases between. The CDR3, as DNA: TGTGCCAGCAGCCTCAGGGCTTACACTGAAGCTTTCTTT. This encodes CASSLRAYTEAFF.

The V call is TRBV20-1, the J call TRBJ1-5, with 7 bases lining up with TRBD1. This CDR3 has 16 amino acids. Losses at the gene ends were 1 base for V and 4 bases for J; bases not matched to a gene: 10. Germline assignment: CDR1 DFQATT and CDR2 SNEGSKA (reference sequence). This CDR3 reads CSARVRTGPPNQPQHF. DNA of the CDR3: TGCAGTGCTAGAGTTAGGACAGGCCCCCCTAATCAGCCCCAGCATTTT.

This clonotype turned up a few times. CDR3 protein: CASSSWFLAGTGELFF. For the CDR3, the DNA is TGTGCCAGCAGCTCCTGGTTTCTAGCGGGCACCGGGGAGCTGTTTTTT. The rearrangement links TRBV5-6 to TRBJ2-2, with 8 positions matching TRBD2. V dropped 3 bases and J dropped 4; count of bases not matched to a gene: 8. Germline CDR1 is SGHDT and CDR2 is YYEEEE. This CDR3 is 16 amino acids long.

In its sample, this clonotype was seen a few times. This chain uses TRBV24-1 with TRBJ2-2; no definite D call. Germline loops: CDR1 KGHDR, CDR2 SFDVKD. Trimming removed 4 bases at V and 1 base at J, with 6 bases between. The length of the CDR3 is 14 residues. The DNA for the CDR3 is TGTGCCACCAGTGACAGATTGAACACCGGGGAGCTGTTTTTT. Its protein is CATSDRLNTGELFF.

The chain links TRBV28 to TRBJ2-1; TRBD1 matches 10 bases. The CDR3 totals 16 residues. CDR1 and CDR2 (germline): MDHEN, SYDVKM. J gave up 5 bases and V 10 bases, and 14 bases lay outside the gene matches. CDR3 sequence (DNA): TGTGCCACCCTGGACACACCCGGGACAGGGGACAATGAGCAGTTCTTC. Translated, it gives CATLDTPGTGDNEQFF.

This clonotype was found a few times. The genes are TRBV10-3 and TRBJ1-1, with 9 bases aligning to TRBD1. Germline V lookup: CDR1 ENHRY, CDR2 SYGVKD. With 3 bases clipped from V and 5 bases from J, the junction kept 7 bases outside the gene matches. This CDR3 contains 15 residues. The DNA for the CDR3 is TGTGCCATCAGTGATCCCGGGACAGGGAGGACTGAAGCTTTCTTT. Amino acid sequence: CAISDPGTGRTEAFF.

J is TRBJ2-2 and V is TRBV12-3 or TRBV12-4; D is unclear. The CDR3 is made up of 17 amino acids. With 5 bases removed from V and 7 bases from J, the gap between germline ends came to 23 bases. The CDR3 region is CASSPSPRVTGRGELFF. Here the CDR3 DNA reads TGTGCCAGCAGTCCAAGCCCCCGGGTCACGGGCCGCGGGGAGCTGTTTTTT.

The chain is built from TRBV20-1 and TRBJ1-1; D gene unclear. In germline, CDR1 is DFQATT, CDR2 SNEGSKA (reference sequence). V lost 5 bases and J 0 bases, leaving 16 bases between the germline ends. The CDR3 has 15 amino acids. As DNA, the CDR3 is TGCAGTGCTCCCCCTCGGACGGTTATGAACACTGAAGCTTTCTTT. Its translation: CSAPPRTVMNTEAFF.

The rearrangement links TRBV6-2 or TRBV6-3 to TRBJ2-7; 9 positions agree with TRBD2. Trimming cost V 6 bases and J 5 bases; bases outside gene matches: 8. This CDR3 spans 14 amino acids. Germline V gene data show CDR1 as MNHEY and CDR2 as SVGEGT. CDR3 sequence (DNA): TGTGCCAGCAGCGGGGGGACTAGCCCCAACGAGCAGTACTTC. Protein product: CASSGGTSPNEQYF.

V gene TRBV7-9 combines with J gene TRBJ1-1; D gene unclear. The germline V gene has CDR1 SEHNR and CDR2 FQNEAQ (reference sequence). V was trimmed by 5 bases and J by 6 bases, leaving 16 bases between them. This CDR3 spans 14 amino acids. CDR3 residues: CASSTPRPGPEAFF. CDR3 nucleotide sequence: TGTGCCAGCAGCACCCCGAGGCCAGGCCCTGAAGCTTTCTTT. Combining the CDR3 with reference TRBV7-9 and TRBJ1-1 gives the whole variable domain DTGVSQNPRHKITKRGQNVTFRCDPISEHNRLYWYRQTLGQGPEFLTYFQNEAQLEKSRLLSDRFSAERPKGSFSTLEIQRTEQGDSAMYLCASSTPRPGPEAFFGQGTRLTVV.

The V call is TRBV9, the J call TRBJ2-1, with TRBD1 identical over 7 bases. This CDR3 has 16 residues. CDR1 and CDR2 from the germline V gene are SGDLS and YYNGEE. V gave up 2 bases and J gave up 0 bases; unmatched junction bases: 5. Written as DNA, the CDR3 is TGTGCCAGCAGCGTCGGGACAGCCCTCTCCTACAATGAGCAGTTCTTC. Amino acids: CASSVGTALSYNEQFF.

About this clonotype itself: A much larger clone is a single base away; this may be a read error. The J gene is TRBJ2-5, the V gene TRBV12-3 or TRBV12-4; D is ambiguous. CDR3 length: 12 amino acids. V dropped 5 bases and J dropped 4 bases, with 8 bases sitting between them. The CDR3 bases are TGTGCCAGCAGTCCCAGCCCAGAGACCCAGTACTTC. It translates to CASSPSPETQYF.

The chain links TRBV27 to TRBJ2-3; D possibly corresponds to TRBD2 (6 bases). The ends were cut back, 3 bases at V and 3 bases at J, with 16 bases in the middle. The CDR3 has 16 amino acids. CDR1 and CDR2 from the germline V gene are MNHEY and SMNVEV (reference sequence). CDR3 in amino acids: CASSFVSGEFTDTQYF. The CDR3 region has the DNA TGTGCCAGCAGTTTTGTTTCGGGAGAGTTTACAGATACGCAGTATTTT.

The table lists this clonotype with many counts. The genes are TRBV10-3 and TRBJ2-1; 12 nucleotides line up with TRBD2. From germline, CDR1 is ENHRY and CDR2 SYGVKD. CDR3 length: 14 residues. J was trimmed by 9 bases and V by 11 bases; bases with no gene match: 11. CDR3 nucleotide sequence: TGTGCCGTCGGTTGGACTAGCGGGAAAGGTGAGCAGTTCTTC. This translates into CAVGWTSGKGEQFF.

The V and J genes are TRBV12-3 or TRBV12-4 and TRBJ2-1; weak D call: TRBD2 (6 bases). This CDR3 has 16 amino acids. V was trimmed by 2 bases and J by 5 bases, leaving 16 bases between them. CDR3 protein: CASSLRPGGVNNEQFF. The CDR3, as DNA: TGTGCCAGCAGTTTAAGGCCTGGCGGGGTCAACAATGAGCAGTTCTTC.

This chain links TRBV7-6 with TRBJ2-6; TRBD1 matches 9 bases. This CDR3 is 18 amino acids long. Germline CDR1 is SGHVS and CDR2 is FNYEAQ. After removal of 3 bases from V and 1 base from J, the junction contained 7 bases not matched to a gene. CDR3 nucleotide sequence: TGTGCCAGCAGCTTGACCGGGACAGGGCCGTCTGGGGCCAACGTCCTGACTTTC. This translates into CASSLTGTGPSGANVLTF.

This chain connects TRBV24-1 to TRBJ2-1; unclear D gene. This CDR3 has 15 residues. CDR1 and CDR2 (germline): KGHDR, SFDVKD. Trimming left V 8 bases short and J 1 base short, with 14 bases between. In nucleotides, the CDR3 is TGTGCCACCAACGGCGGCGCGGAATCCTACAATGAGCAGTTCTTC. Its protein is CATNGGAESYNEQFF.

The V call is TRBV9, the J call TRBJ1-2; 7 bases line up with TRBD1. Looked up from germline, CDR1 is SGDLS and CDR2 is YYNGEE. V lost 0 bases, J lost 8 bases, and 16 bases stayed unmatched. The CDR3 spans 17 residues. CDR3 residues: CASSVGVRAGGLQGYTF. CDR3 DNA sequence: TGTGCCAGCAGCGTAGGGGTTCGGGCAGGGGGTCTGCAGGGCTACACCTTC.

For this clonotype: A much larger clone lies one base from this, so it may be a read error. The CDR3: CASSYSAGCYNEQFF. As DNA, the CDR3 is TGTGCCAGCAGTTACTCAGCGGGGTGTTACAATGAGCAGTTCTTC. V gene TRBV6-5 combines with J gene TRBJ2-1, with TRBD2 matching 7 bases. V lost 0 bases to trimming and J lost 4 bases; unmatched junction nucleotides: 3. Germline loops: CDR1 MNHEY, CDR2 SVGAGI. This CDR3 has 15 amino acids.

The J gene is TRBJ2-1, the V gene TRBV7-3; no reliable D call. The CDR3 covers 14 residues. Per the germline V gene, CDR1 is SGHTA and CDR2 is FQGTGA. V gave up 2 bases and J gave up 8 bases, with 13 bases separating them. The DNA for the CDR3 is TGTGCCAGCAGCTTAGCTTTCATTCCCCATGAGCAGTTCTTC. This sequence encodes CASSLAFIPHEQFF. Full variable domain (outside the CDR3, taken from reference TRBV7-3 and TRBJ2-1): GAGVSQTPSNKVTEKGKYVELRCDPISGHTALYWYRQSLGQGPEFLIYFQGTGAADDSGLPNDRFFAVRPEGSVSTLKIQRTERGDSAVYLCASSLAFIPHEQFFGPGTRLTVL.